A single sample gave rise to the 31 T cell receptor beta chains below, sequenced in a study of blood T cell repertoires in COVID-19. Using immunoSEQ multiplex PCR, the repertoire was profiled, and TCRdb retains in-frame clones only, with some absent. This table holds just over 300,000 clones, about 91% found once. The material sequenced was PBMCs or T cells enriched from blood (not recorded which). Receptors originate from a woman between 35 and 50 years old who had recovered from COVID-19.

V usage is TRBV5-6 and J usage is TRBJ2-5; TRBD1 matches at 9 bases. CDR3 length: 17 amino acids. The germline CDR1 and CDR2 sequences are SGHDT and YYEEEE. V lost 4 bases and J lost 6; bases outside the gene matches: 16. The CDR3 region is CASSNSLTGGARKTQYF. CDR3 nucleotides: TGTGCCAGCAGCAACTCTCTTACAGGGGGCGCGCGAAAGACCCAGTACTTC.

The chain couples TRBV6-4 to TRBJ1-5, with D possibly being TRBD1 (5 bases). The V gene's germline CDR1 is MRHNA and CDR2 SNTAGT. This CDR3 has 13 residues. With 6 bases removed from V and 5 bases from J, the gap between germline ends came to 11 bases. The CDR3 here is CASSPGLHQPQHF. CDR3 in DNA: TGTGCCAGCAGCCCAGGGCTTCATCAGCCCCAGCATTTT.

The V gene is TRBV18, the J gene TRBJ2-1, with TRBD2 matching 7 bases. Trimming removed 3 bases from V and 1 base from J; junction bases left unmatched: 6. Per the germline V gene, CDR1 is KGHSH and CDR2 is LQKENI. There are 16 residues in the CDR3. This CDR3 is CASSPGRVRSYNEQFF. The CDR3 nucleotides read TGTGCCAGCTCACCGGGGAGGGTGAGATCCTACAATGAGCAGTTCTTC.

The rearrangement uses TRBV28 and TRBJ1-2; TRBD1 might be the D (6 bases). Trimming left V 8 bases short and J 4 bases short, with 23 bases between. Germline values: CDR1 MDHEN, CDR2 SYDVKM. The length of the CDR3 is 16 residues. In DNA form, the CDR3 reads TGTGCCAGCCTCTCTGGGGACAAAGTAACCTCCTATGGCTACACCTTC. Translating gives CASLSGDKVTSYGYTF.

In this sample, this clone turned up a few times. The chain recombines TRBV6-2 or TRBV6-3 with TRBJ2-7, with D tentatively TRBD2 (7 bases). The CDR3 is made up of 16 amino acids. The V end lost 5 bases, the J end lost 5 bases, and 22 bases lay between the germline ends. Germline CDR1 reads MNHEY; CDR2 reads SVGEGT. This CDR3 reads CASSLGGGWAADEQYF. In nucleotides, the CDR3 is TGTGCCAGCAGTCTGGGCGGGGGCTGGGCGGCTGACGAGCAGTACTTC.

This clone appeared once. The chain carries TRBV14 and TRBJ1-2; no clear D gene. Trimming took 0 bases from V and 4 from J, leaving 9 bases between them. The CDR3 is 14 amino acids. Germline CDR1 is SGHDN and CDR2 is FVKESK. The chain's CDR3 is CASSQDMRSYGYTF. In DNA, the CDR3 is TGTGCCAGCAGCCAAGATATGCGGTCCTATGGCTACACCTTC.

This clone was found once. The chain links TRBV18 to TRBJ1-5, with TRBD1 as a possible D gene (6 bases). V shed 0 bases and J shed 5 bases, with 14 bases lying between them. Germline CDR1 reads KGHSH; CDR2 reads LQKENI. The CDR3 length is 16 residues. CDR3 bases: TGTGCCAGCTCACCACCTTTCGGACAGCCTGATCAGCCCCAGCATTTT. Translating gives CASSPPFGQPDQPQHF.

The chain has TRBV19 and TRBJ2-7; TRBD2 aligns across 14 bases. The CDR3 is 15 amino acids. Germline trimming cut 4 bases from V and 6 bases from J; bases unmatched to any gene: 5. From germline, CDR1 is LNHDA and CDR2 SQIVND (reference sequence). The DNA of the CDR3 is TGTGCCAGTAGTACCGGGACTAGCGGGAGTGGCGAGCAGTACTTC. Its protein product is CASSTGTSGSGEQYF. Filled out from reference TRBV19 and TRBJ2-7, the complete variable domain reads DGGITQSPKYLFRKEGQNVTLSCEQNLNHDAMYWYRQDPGQGLRLIYYSQIVNDFQKGDIAEGYSVSREKKESFPLTVTSAQKNPTAFYLCASSTGTSGSGEQYFGPGTRLTVT.

The V and J genes are TRBV11-3 and TRBJ2-5; weak D call: TRBD1 (6 bases). The CDR3 sequence is 17 residues long. Trimming shortened V by 0 bases and J by 0 bases, and 14 bases separated the two germline ends. Germline values: CDR1 SGHNT, CDR2 YENEEA. CDR3 loop: CASSLDRDTSYQETQYF. The CDR3 region has the DNA TGTGCCAGCAGCTTAGATCGGGACACCTCGTACCAAGAGACCCAGTACTTC.

The chain recombines TRBV18 with TRBJ1-2, with TRBD1 as a possible D gene (6 bases). V was clipped by 2 bases and J by 1 base, with 8 bases between them. Germline CDR1 and CDR2: KGHSH and LQKENI. The CDR3 covers 14 residues. The CDR3 DNA follows: TGTGCCAGCTCACCAAAGGGGGATAACTATGGCTACACCTTC. It translates to CASSPKGDNYGYTF.

The chain couples TRBV18 to TRBJ1-1; TRBD1 might be the D (5 bases). CDR1 and CDR2 from the germline V gene are KGHSH and LQKENI. There are 15 residues in the CDR3. Trimming removed 6 bases at V and 4 bases at J, with 18 bases between. CDR3 in DNA: TGTGCCAGCTCCGAGGCCACGCGGGGCGTCACTGAAGCTTTCTTT. Its translation: CASSEATRGVTEAFF.

The chain couples TRBV18 to TRBJ2-5, with 10 bases identical to TRBD1. In germline, CDR1 is KGHSH, CDR2 LQKENI. Trimming cost V 3 bases and J 5 bases; bases outside gene matches: 6. CDR3 length: 15 amino acids. The CDR3 coding sequence is TGTGCCAGCTCACCCGAGACAGGGGGCGCGGAGACCCAGTACTTC. It specifies CASSPETGGAETQYF.

The sample holds one count of this clone. The V call is TRBV6-5, the J call TRBJ1-1; TRBD1 is a possible D gene (5 bases). V was trimmed by 11 bases and J by 1 base, leaving 14 bases between them. In germline, CDR1 is MNHEY, CDR2 SVGAGI. CDR3 length equals 13 residues. CDR3 sequence: CAGRQMGNTEAFF. In nucleotides, the CDR3 is TGTGCCGGACGACAGATGGGGAACACTGAAGCTTTCTTT.

This CDR3 reads CASSLAQTEGEAFF. The CDR3 region has the DNA TGTGCCAGCAGCTTAGCGCAGACGGAGGGTGAAGCTTTCTTT. This chain links TRBV7-2 with TRBJ1-1; the D is unclear. Trimming removed 0 bases from V and 7 bases from J, with 12 bases in between. CDR1 and CDR2 from the germline V gene are SGHTA and FQGNSA. CDR3 length: 14 amino acids.

The chain recombines TRBV10-1 with TRBJ2-2; 9 nucleotides agree with TRBD2. The CDR3 covers 16 residues. The V gene's germline CDR1 is WNHNN and CDR2 SYGVQD (reference sequence). Trimming at V came to 3 bases and at J to 1 base, leaving 3 bases not matched to a gene. CDR3 nucleotide sequence: TGCGCCAGCAGTGATGCAGCGGGGGGGAACACCGGGGAGCTGTTTTTT. Translated, it gives CASSDAAGGNTGELFF.

The rearrangement links TRBV18 to TRBJ2-5, with 7 bases aligning to TRBD1. Germline loops: CDR1 KGHSH, CDR2 LQKENI. The V and J ends lost 3 bases and 2 bases, in that order; junction bases with no gene match: 6. The CDR3 consists of 15 residues. The CDR3 loop is CASSPGQGVQETQYF. For the CDR3, the DNA is TGTGCCAGCTCACCGGGGCAGGGGGTACAAGAGACCCAGTACTTC.

The genes are TRBV28 and TRBJ2-1, with TRBD2 matching 8 bases. The J segment lost 0 bases and the V segment lost 3 bases, leaving 16 bases of the junction unmatched. Looked up from germline, CDR1 is MDHEN and CDR2 is SYDVKM. This CDR3 has 20 amino acids. CDR3: CASSFPGLAGRDSSYNEQFF. CDR3 nucleotide sequence: TGTGCCAGCAGTTTCCCCGGGCTAGCGGGTCGCGATAGCTCCTACAATGAGCAGTTCTTC.

The chain recombines TRBV9 with TRBJ2-1, with D perhaps TRBD1 (8 bases). This CDR3 is 16 amino acids long. Germline CDR1 reads SGDLS; CDR2 reads YYNGEE. The V end was cut by 4 bases, the J end by 8 bases, with 22 bases between. The CDR3: CASSFSQDREGYEQFF. Here the CDR3 DNA reads TGTGCCAGCAGCTTTAGTCAGGACAGGGAGGGCTATGAGCAGTTCTTC.

The genes are TRBV19 and TRBJ1-4, with D possibly matching TRBD1 (6 bases). Germline CDR1 LNHDA, CDR2 SQIVND (reference sequence). The germline V and J ends were trimmed by 5 bases and 7 bases, with 23 bases remaining between them. There are 17 residues in the CDR3. The CDR3 sequence: CASSSTRRGAVIEKLFF. The CDR3 coding sequence is TGTGCCAGTAGTTCCACCCGCCGGGGGGCTGTTATTGAAAAACTGTTTTTT.

This clone was seen only a few times. The chain uses TRBV19 and TRBJ2-4; D gene uncertain. CDR1 and CDR2 (germline): LNHDA, SQIVND (reference sequence). The CDR3 is 15 residues long. V shed 4 bases and J shed 2 bases, with 12 bases lying between them. The CDR3 DNA follows: TGTGCCAGTAGTACCTCCCGGGTGACCAAAAACATTCAGTACTTC. Protein product: CASSTSRVTKNIQYF.

V and J are TRBV9 and TRBJ2-5, with 10 bases lining up with TRBD1. This CDR3 is built from 15 residues. Trimming removed 4 bases from V and 4 bases from J; junction bases left unmatched: 7. Germline V gene sequence: CDR1 SGDLS, CDR2 YYNGEE. CDR3 protein: CASSPTGTGAETQYF. The CDR3 DNA reads TGTGCCAGCAGCCCCACCGGGACAGGGGCAGAGACCCAGTACTTC.

The V gene is TRBV9, the J gene TRBJ1-6; D is undetermined. Germline V gene data show CDR1 as SGDLS and CDR2 as YYNGEE. Trimming removed 0 bases at V and 8 bases at J, with 15 bases between. This CDR3 region has 16 residues. CDR3 nucleotide sequence: TGTGCCAGCAGCGTAGCGTCGTCAGCGGCCCATTCACCCCTCCACTTT. It encodes CASSVASSAAHSPLHF.

The V call is TRBV27, the J call TRBJ2-1, with D maybe TRBD1 (5 bases). In germline, CDR1 is MNHEY, CDR2 SMNVEV (reference sequence). The CDR3 runs 13 residues. Trimming pared 5 bases from V and 0 bases from J, leaving 5 bases between. Written as DNA, the CDR3 is TGTGCCAGCAGTCAGGGCTCCTACAATGAGCAGTTCTTC. Protein sequence: CASSQGSYNEQFF.

The chain joins TRBV25-1 to TRBJ2-3; TRBD1 matches 9 bases. CDR3 length: 16 amino acids. The V and J ends lost 5 bases and 6 bases, in that order; junction bases with no gene match: 12. The germline CDR1 and CDR2 sequences are MGHDK and SYGVNS. CDR3 sequence: CASSPVGTGTRDTQYF. CDR3 coding DNA: TGTGCCAGCAGTCCCGTAGGGACAGGGACGCGGGATACGCAGTATTTT.

This clone was counted a few times. CDR3 region: CASRERGGRNEQFF. The CDR3, as DNA: TGTGCCAGCAGAGAGCGGGGGGGCCGCAATGAGCAGTTCTTC. The genes are TRBV25-1 and TRBJ2-1, with 10 bases identical to TRBD2. Germline CDR1 is MGHDK and CDR2 is SYGVNS. V trimming: 6 bases; J trimming: 6 bases; junction bases outside the gene matches: 5. The CDR3 totals 14 residues.

The chain employs TRBV24-1 and TRBJ2-7; 9 bases line up with TRBD1. The CDR3 is 14 residues long. V dropped 6 bases and J dropped 3; count of bases not matched to a gene: 5. Per germline, CDR1 KGHDR and CDR2 SFDVKD. CDR3 region: CATSHPGQGYEQYF. The CDR3 DNA reads as TGTGCCACCAGTCATCCGGGACAGGGCTACGAGCAGTACTTC.

The V gene is TRBV18, the J gene TRBJ2-2, with 7 bases aligning to TRBD2. The CDR3 sequence is 21 residues long. The V segment lost 0 bases and the J segment 4 bases; nucleotides outside the gene matches: 20. Germline assignment: CDR1 KGHSH and CDR2 LQKENI. The CDR3 bases are TGTGCCAGCTCACCACCCCCAAGGCTAGCGGACACCTTTTGGAGCACCGGGGAGCTGTTTTTT. It codes for CASSPPPRLADTFWSTGELFF.

This chain joins TRBV7-9 and TRBJ2-3, with 7 bases identical to TRBD2. The CDR3 is made up of 16 amino acids. J lost 3 bases, V lost 5 bases, and 11 bases had no gene match. CDR1 is SEHNR and CDR2 is FQNEAQ in the germline V gene (reference sequence). Here the CDR3 reads CASSRREEPLTDTQYF. The CDR3 DNA sequence: TGTGCCAGCAGCCGCCGGGAGGAGCCCTTAACAGATACGCAGTATTTT.

A single count supports this clone. V and J are TRBV6-5 and TRBJ1-2; D perhaps matches TRBD1 (5 bases). The V end lost 7 bases, the J end lost 6 bases, and 12 bases lay between the germline ends. This CDR3 is 12 amino acids long. CDR1 MNHEY and CDR2 SVGAGI come from the germline V gene. CDR3 loop: CASTRGKDGYTF. CDR3 nucleotide sequence: TGTGCCAGCACCCGGGGGAAAGATGGCTACACCTTC.

The chain links TRBV24-1 to TRBJ1-1; 7 bases are a match to TRBD1. The V gene end was trimmed by 1 base and the J gene end by 8 bases; junction bases not matched to a gene: 9. This CDR3 has 15 amino acids. CDR1 is KGHDR, CDR2 SFDVKD, per germline. CDR3 loop: CATSDFPHDRVEAFF. The DNA of the CDR3 is TGTGCCACCAGTGATTTCCCTCATGACAGGGTCGAAGCTTTCTTT.

The rearrangement uses TRBV10-3 and TRBJ1-2; D may be TRBD1 (6 bases). Germline V lookup: CDR1 ENHRY, CDR2 SYGVKD. This CDR3 has 15 residues. V lost 2 bases and J lost 3, with 13 bases in between. CDR3 residues: CAISETRGSDYGYTF. The DNA of the CDR3 is TGTGCCATCAGTGAGACCAGGGGTTCGGACTATGGCTACACCTTC.